The text below deals with one T cell receptor beta chain. Trimming took 7 bases from V and 4 from J; bases not matched to a gene: 5. Germline CDR1 is GTSNPN and CDR2 is SVGIG (reference sequence). The CDR3 is 13 amino acids. These data are taken from a study of blood T cell repertoires in COVID-19. Across the study: Specimens from acute and convalescent COVID-19 originated in the United States, Italy and Spain. Sources were T cells, B-cell-depleted T cells, or PBMCs; the material itself was cDNA or gDNA.

Original processing methods: Amplification of reference gene primers provided the estimated nucleated cell counts. TCRdb keeps only in-frame clones here, not all; method: immunoSEQ multiplex PCR. V and J calls and clone size are copied from that table; D and trimming were computed from the DNA. The sample shows approximately 360,000 clones, more than 80% of them seen only once. The chain recombines TRBV30 with TRBJ2-2, with 8 bases identical to TRBD1. Sequenced sample: peripheral blood. This receptor was taken from a man aged 35-49 years with acute or convalescent COVID-19. The chain's CDR3 is CALGQEITGELFF. The CDR3 DNA sequence: TGTGCCTTGGGACAGGAAATCACCGGGGAGCTGTTTTTT.